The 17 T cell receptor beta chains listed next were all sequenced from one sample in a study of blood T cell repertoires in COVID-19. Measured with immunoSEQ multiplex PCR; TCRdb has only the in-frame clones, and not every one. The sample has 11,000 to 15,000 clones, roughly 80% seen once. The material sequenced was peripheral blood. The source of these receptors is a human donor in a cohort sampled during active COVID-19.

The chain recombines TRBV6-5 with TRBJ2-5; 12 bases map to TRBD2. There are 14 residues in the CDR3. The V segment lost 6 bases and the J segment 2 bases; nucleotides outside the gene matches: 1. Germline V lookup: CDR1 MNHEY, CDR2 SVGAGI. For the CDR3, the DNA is TGTGCCAGCAGCGGACTAGCGGGGCAAGAGACCCAGTACTTC. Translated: CASSGLAGQETQYF.

This chain's CDR3 is CASSLIQGNTEAFF. For the CDR3, the DNA is TGTGCCAGCAGTTTAATCCAGGGTAACACTGAAGCTTTCTTT. V is TRBV28 and J is TRBJ1-1; TRBD1 is a possible D gene (5 bases). The V gene's germline CDR1 is MDHEN and CDR2 SYDVKM. This CDR3 region has 14 residues. V lost 2 bases and J lost 2, with 9 bases in between.

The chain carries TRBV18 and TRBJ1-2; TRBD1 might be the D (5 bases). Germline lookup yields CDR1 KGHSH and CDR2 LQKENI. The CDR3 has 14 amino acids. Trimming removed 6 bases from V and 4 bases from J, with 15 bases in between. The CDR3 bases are TGTGCCAGCTCCCCAGGGCGGGACGGCTATGGCTACACCTTC. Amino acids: CASSPGRDGYGYTF.

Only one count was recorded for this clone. The CDR3 reads CASSPQGKAEAFF. Here the CDR3 DNA reads TGTGCCAGCAGCCCACAGGGGAAAGCTGAAGCTTTCTTT. J is TRBJ1-1 and V is TRBV7-3, with 7 bases matching TRBD1. V gave up 5 bases and J gave up 6 bases; unmatched junction bases: 6. Germline V CDR1 and CDR2: SGHTA, FQGTGA. CDR3 size: 13 residues. Supplemented by reference TRBV7-3 and TRBJ1-1, the full variable domain reads GAGVSQTPSNKVTEKGKYVELRCDPISGHTALYWYRQSLGQGPEFLIYFQGTGAADDSGLPNDRFFAVRPEGSVSTLKIQRTERGDSAVYLCASSPQGKAEAFFGQGTRLTVV.

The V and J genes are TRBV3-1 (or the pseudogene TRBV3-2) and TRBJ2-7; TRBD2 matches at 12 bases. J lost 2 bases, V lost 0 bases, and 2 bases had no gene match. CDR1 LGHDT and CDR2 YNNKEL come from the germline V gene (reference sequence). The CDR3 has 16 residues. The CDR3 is CASSQDRTSGTYEQYF. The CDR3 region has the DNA TGTGCCAGCAGCCAAGATCGGACTAGCGGGACCTACGAGCAGTACTTC.

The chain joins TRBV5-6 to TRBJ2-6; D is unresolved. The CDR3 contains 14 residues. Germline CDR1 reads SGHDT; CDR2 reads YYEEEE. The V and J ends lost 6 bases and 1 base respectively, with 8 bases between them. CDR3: CASTRSSGANVLTF. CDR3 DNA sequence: TGTGCCAGCACTCGGTCGTCTGGGGCCAACGTCCTGACTTTC.

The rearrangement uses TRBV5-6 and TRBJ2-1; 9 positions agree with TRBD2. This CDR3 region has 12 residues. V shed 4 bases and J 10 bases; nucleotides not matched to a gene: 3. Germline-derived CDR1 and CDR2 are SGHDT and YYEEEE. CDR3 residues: CASSGTSPEQFF. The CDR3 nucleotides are TGTGCCAGCAGCGGGACTAGCCCGGAGCAGTTCTTC.

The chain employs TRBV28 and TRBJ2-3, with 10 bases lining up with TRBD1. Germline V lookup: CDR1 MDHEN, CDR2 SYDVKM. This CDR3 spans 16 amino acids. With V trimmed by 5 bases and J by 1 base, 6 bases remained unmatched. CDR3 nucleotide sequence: TGTGCCAGCAGTCACCGGGACAGGGGTGGCACAGATACGCAGTATTTT. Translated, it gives CASSHRDRGGTDTQYF.

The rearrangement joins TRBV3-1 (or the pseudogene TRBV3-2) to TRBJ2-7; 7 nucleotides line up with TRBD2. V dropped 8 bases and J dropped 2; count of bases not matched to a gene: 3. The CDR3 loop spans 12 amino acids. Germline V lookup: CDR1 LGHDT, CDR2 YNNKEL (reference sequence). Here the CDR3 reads CASGEGAYEQYF. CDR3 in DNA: TGTGCCAGCGGGGAGGGAGCCTACGAGCAGTACTTC.

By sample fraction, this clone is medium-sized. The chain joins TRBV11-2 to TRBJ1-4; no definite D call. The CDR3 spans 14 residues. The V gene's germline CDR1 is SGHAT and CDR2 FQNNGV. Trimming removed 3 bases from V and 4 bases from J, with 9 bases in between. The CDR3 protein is CASSLGSYNEKLFF. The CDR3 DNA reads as TGTGCCAGCAGCTTGGGCAGCTATAATGAAAAACTGTTTTTT.

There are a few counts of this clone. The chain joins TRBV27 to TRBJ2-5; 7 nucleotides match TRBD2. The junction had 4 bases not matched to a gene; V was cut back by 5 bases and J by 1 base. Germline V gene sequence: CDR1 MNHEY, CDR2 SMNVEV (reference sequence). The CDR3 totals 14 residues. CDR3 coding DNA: TGTGCCAGCAGTGGCGGGACTACCCAAGAGACCCAGTACTTC. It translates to CASSGGTTQETQYF.

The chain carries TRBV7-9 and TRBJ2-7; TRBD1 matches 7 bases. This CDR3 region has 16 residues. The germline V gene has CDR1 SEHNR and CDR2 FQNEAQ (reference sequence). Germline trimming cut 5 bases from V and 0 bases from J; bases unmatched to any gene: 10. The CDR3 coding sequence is TGTGCCAGCAGCCTCAGGACAGGCCTTAGCTCCTACGAGCAGTACTTC. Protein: CASSLRTGLSSYEQYF.

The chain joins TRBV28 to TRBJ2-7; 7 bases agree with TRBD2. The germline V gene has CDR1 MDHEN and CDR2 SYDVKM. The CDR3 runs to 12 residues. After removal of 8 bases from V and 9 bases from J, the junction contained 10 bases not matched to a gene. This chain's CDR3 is CASGSTSQVQYF. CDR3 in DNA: TGTGCCAGCGGATCGACTAGCCAAGTGCAGTACTTC. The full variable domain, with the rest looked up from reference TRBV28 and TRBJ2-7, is DVKVTQSSRYLVKRTGEKVFLECVQDMDHENMFWYRQDPGLGLRLIYFSYDVKMKEKGDIPEGYSVSREKKERFSLILESASTNQTSMYLCASGSTSQVQYFGPGTRLTVT.

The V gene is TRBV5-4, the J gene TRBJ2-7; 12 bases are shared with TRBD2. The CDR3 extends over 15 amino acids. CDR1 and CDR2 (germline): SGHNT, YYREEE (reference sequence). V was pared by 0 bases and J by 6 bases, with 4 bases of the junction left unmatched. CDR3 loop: CASSLGTSGITEQYF. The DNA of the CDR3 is TGTGCCAGCAGCTTGGGGACTAGCGGGATCACCGAGCAGTACTTC.

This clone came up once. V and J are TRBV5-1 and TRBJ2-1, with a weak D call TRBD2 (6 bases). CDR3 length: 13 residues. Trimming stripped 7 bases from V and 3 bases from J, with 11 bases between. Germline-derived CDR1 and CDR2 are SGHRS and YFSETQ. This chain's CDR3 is CASSPTSYNEQFF. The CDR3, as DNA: TGCGCCAGCTCACCGACTAGCTACAATGAGCAGTTCTTC.

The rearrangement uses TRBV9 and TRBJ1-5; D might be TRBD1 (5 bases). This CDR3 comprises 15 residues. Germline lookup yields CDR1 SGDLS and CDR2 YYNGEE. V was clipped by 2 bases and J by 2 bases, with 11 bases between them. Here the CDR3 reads CASSVEGAGNQPQHF. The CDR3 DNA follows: TGTGCCAGCAGCGTTGAAGGGGCTGGCAATCAGCCCCAGCATTTT.

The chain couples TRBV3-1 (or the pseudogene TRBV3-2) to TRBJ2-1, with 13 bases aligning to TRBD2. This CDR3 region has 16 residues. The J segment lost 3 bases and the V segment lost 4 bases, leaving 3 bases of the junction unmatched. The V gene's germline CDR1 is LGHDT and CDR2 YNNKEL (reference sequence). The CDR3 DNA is TGTGCCAGCAGCCGTCGACTAGCGGGAGGCTACAATGAGCAGTTCTTC. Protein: CASSRRLAGGYNEQFF.